The T cell receptor (beta chain) described here comes from a study of cytomegalovirus exposure and HLA in healthy donors. Study context: For the approximately 400 genotyped donors, roughly 80% fell within the Caucasian-associated ancestry cluster.

It was with 60 Vbeta and 13 Jbeta primers that the PCR ran. Produced via immunoSEQ multiplex PCR; TCRdb's table is partial and in-frame only. The repertoire has roughly 170,000 clones, under 85% of them found once; the top ten carry about 1.6%. As regards this clone: Its specificity is unknown.

Notes on the study in general: The study recorded 150 to 200 TCR beta chains that were cytomegalovirus-associated. Later analysis showed most CMV-associated TCR beta chains appearing HLA-restricted.

CDR1 and CDR2 (germline): MDHEN, SYDVKM. V was pared by 8 bases and J by 6 bases, with 9 bases of the junction left unmatched. The CDR3 is made up of 13 amino acids. Nominal health characterized the donors when sampled, though unrecorded immune exposures were likely. This chain uses TRBV28 with TRBJ2-7, with TRBD1 identical over 8 bases. Sequenced sample: PBMCs. This TCR came from a man aged 45-65 years in good health and CMV-seronegative. Here the CDR3 reads CASETGDRSEQYF. The DNA for the CDR3 is TGTGCCAGCGAGACAGGGGATCGGTCCGAGCAGTACTTC.